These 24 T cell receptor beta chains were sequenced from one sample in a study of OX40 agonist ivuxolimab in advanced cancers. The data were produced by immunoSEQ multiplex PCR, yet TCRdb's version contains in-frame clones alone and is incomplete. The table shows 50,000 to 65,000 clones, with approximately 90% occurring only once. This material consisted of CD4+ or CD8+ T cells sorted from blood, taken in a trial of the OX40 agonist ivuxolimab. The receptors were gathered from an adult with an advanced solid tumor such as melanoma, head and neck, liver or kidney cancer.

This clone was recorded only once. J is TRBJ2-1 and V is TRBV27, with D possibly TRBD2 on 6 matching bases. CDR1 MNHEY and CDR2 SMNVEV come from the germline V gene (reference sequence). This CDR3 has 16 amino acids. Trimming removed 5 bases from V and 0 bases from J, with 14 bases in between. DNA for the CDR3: TGTGCCAGCAGTGGCGGGGTATCCAGCTCCTACAATGAGCAGTTCTTC. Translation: CASSGGVSSSYNEQFF.

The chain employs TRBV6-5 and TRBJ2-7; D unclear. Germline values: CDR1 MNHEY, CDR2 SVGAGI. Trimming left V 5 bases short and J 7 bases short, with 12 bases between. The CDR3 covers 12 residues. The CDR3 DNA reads TGTGCCAGCAGTCCGCCGGTAGGAGAGCAGTACTTC. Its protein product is CASSPPVGEQYF.

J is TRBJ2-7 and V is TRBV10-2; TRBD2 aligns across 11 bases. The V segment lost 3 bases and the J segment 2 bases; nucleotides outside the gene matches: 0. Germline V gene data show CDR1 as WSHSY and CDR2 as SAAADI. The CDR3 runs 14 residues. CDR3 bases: TGCGCCAGCAGTGATAGCGGGGGGGCCTACGAGCAGTACTTC. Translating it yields CASSDSGGAYEQYF.

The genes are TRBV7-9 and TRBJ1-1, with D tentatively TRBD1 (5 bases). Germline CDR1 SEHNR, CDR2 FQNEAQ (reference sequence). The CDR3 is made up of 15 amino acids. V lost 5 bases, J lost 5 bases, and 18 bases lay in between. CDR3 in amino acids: CASSGTGTTVTEAFF. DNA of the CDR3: TGTGCCAGCAGCGGCACCGGGACGACGGTAACTGAAGCTTTCTTT.

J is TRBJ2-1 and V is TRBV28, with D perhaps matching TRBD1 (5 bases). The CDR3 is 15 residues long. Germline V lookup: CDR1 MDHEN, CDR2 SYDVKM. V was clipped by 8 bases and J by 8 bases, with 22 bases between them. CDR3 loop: CASDSWATSGYEQFF. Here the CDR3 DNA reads TGTGCCAGCGACAGCTGGGCCACGAGTGGATATGAGCAGTTCTTC.

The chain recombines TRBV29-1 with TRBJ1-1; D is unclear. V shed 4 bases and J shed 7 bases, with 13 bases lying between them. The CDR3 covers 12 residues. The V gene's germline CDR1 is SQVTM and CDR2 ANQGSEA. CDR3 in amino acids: CSVVIGFYEAFF. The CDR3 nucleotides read TGCAGCGTTGTAATCGGATTTTATGAAGCTTTCTTT.

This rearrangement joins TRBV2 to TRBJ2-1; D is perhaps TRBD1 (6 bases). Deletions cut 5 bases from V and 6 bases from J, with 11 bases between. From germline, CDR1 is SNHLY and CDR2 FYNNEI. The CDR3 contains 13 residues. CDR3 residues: CASSFDRRNEQFF. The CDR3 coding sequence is TGTGCCAGCAGTTTCGACAGGCGCAATGAGCAGTTCTTC.

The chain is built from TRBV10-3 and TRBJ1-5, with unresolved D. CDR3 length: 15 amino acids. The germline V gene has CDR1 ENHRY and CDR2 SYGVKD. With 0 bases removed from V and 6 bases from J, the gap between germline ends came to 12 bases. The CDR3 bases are TGTGCCATCAGTGAGTCGGAGGGTCGGAGTCAGCCCCAGCATTTT. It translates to CAISESEGRSQPQHF.

CDR3 amino acids: CASSDRNYGYTF. The CDR3 DNA is TGTGCCAGCAGTGACCGAAACTATGGCTACACCTTC. This sequence joins TRBV27 and TRBJ1-2; D gene uncertain. V was trimmed by 5 bases and J by 2 bases, leaving 6 bases between them. Germline V gives CDR1 MNHEY, CDR2 SMNVEV (reference sequence). The CDR3 is made up of 12 amino acids.

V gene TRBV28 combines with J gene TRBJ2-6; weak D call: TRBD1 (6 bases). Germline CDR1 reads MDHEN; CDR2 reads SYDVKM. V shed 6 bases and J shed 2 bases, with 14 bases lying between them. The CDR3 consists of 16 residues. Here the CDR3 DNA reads TGTGCCAGCAGCATTACCCACAGGGCTGGGGCCAACGTCCTGACTTTC. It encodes CASSITHRAGANVLTF.

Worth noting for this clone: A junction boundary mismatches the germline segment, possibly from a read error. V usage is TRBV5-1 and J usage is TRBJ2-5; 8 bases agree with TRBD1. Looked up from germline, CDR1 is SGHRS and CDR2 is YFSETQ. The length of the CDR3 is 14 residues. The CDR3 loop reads CASRLGQDQETQYF. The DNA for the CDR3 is TGCGCCAGCAGGTTGGGACAGGATCAAGAGACCCAGTACTTC.

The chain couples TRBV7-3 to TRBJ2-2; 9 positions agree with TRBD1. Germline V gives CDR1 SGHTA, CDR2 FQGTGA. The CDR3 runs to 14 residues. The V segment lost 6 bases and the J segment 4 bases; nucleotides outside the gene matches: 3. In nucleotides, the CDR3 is TGTGCCAGCAGTATGACAGGGGGCACCGGGGAGCTGTTTTTT. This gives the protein CASSMTGGTGELFF.

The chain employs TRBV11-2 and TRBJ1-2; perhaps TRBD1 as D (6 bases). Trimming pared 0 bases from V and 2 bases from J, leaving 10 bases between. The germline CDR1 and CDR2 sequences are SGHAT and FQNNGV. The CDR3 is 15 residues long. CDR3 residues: CASSLDLTGNYGYTF. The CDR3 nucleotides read TGTGCCAGCAGCTTAGATCTCACAGGGAACTATGGCTACACCTTC.

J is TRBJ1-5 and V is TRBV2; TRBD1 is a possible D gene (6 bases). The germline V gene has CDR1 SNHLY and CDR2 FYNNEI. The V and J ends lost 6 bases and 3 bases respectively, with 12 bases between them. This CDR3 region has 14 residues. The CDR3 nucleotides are TGTGCCAGCAGGGAAACAGGGAACAATCAGCCCCAGCATTTT. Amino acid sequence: CASRETGNNQPQHF.

CDR3 amino acids: CASSYGQEIGEAFF. The CDR3 DNA reads TGTGCCAGCAGCTACGGACAGGAAATTGGTGAAGCTTTCTTT. The chain recombines TRBV11-2 with TRBJ1-1, with TRBD1 matching 7 bases. CDR1 is SGHAT, CDR2 FQNNGV, per germline. Trimming at V came to 4 bases and at J to 7 bases, leaving 9 bases not matched to a gene. CDR3 length: 14 amino acids.

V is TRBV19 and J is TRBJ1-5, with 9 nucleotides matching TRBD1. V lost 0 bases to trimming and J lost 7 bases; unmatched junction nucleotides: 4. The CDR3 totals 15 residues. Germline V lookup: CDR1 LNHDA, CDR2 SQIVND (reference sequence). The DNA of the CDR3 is TGTGCCAGTAGTATAGAAGGACAGGGGCAGCAGCCCCAGCATTTT. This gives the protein CASSIEGQGQQPQHF.

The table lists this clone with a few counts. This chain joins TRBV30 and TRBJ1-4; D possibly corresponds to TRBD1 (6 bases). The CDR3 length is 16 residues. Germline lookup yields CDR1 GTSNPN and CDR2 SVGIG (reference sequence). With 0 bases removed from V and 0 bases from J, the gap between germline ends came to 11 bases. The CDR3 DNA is TGTGCCTGGAGTGTACAGGGAACTGCAACTAATGAAAAACTGTTTTTT. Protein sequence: CAWSVQGTATNEKLFF.

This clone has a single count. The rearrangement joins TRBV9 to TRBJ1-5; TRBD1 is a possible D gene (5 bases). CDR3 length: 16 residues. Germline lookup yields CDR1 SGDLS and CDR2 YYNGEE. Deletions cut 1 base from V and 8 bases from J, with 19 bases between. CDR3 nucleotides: TGTGCCAGCAGCGTATCAAGTGGATCCTGGGGGGAGCCCCAGCATTTT. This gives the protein CASSVSSGSWGEPQHF.

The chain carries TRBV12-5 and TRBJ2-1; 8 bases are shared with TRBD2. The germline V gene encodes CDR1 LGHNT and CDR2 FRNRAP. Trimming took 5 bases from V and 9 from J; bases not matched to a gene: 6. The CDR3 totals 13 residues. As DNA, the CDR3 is TGTGCTAGTGGTCCCGGGGGGGCCTTTGAGCAGTTCTTC. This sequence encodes CASGPGGAFEQFF.

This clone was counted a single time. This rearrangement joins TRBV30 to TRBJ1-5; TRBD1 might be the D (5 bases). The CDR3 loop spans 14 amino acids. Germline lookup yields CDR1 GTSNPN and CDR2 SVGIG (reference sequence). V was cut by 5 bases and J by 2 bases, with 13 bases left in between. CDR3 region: CAWGSQGRNQPQHF. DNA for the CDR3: TGTGCCTGGGGGTCTCAGGGTCGCAATCAGCCCCAGCATTTT.

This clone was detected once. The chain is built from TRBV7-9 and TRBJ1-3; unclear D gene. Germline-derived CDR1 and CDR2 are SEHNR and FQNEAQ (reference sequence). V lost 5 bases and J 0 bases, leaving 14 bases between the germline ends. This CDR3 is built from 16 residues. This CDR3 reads CASSPLSYTSGNTIYF. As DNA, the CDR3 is TGTGCCAGCAGCCCCTTGAGCTACACCTCTGGAAACACCATATATTTT. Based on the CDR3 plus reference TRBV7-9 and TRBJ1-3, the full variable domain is DTGVSQNPRHKITKRGQNVTFRCDPISEHNRLYWYRQTLGQGPEFLTYFQNEAQLEKSRLLSDRFSAERPKGSFSTLEIQRTEQGDSAMYLCASSPLSYTSGNTIYFGEGSWLTVV.

CDR3 sequence reads: CASSADPAWKNIQYF. CDR3 nucleotide sequence: TGTGCCAGCAGTGCGGACCCGGCTTGGAAAAACATTCAGTACTTC. This chain links TRBV2 with TRBJ2-4; D remains unclear. The CDR3 totals 15 residues. Germline V gene sequence: CDR1 SNHLY, CDR2 FYNNEI. V lost 4 bases and J 4 bases, leaving 14 bases between the germline ends.

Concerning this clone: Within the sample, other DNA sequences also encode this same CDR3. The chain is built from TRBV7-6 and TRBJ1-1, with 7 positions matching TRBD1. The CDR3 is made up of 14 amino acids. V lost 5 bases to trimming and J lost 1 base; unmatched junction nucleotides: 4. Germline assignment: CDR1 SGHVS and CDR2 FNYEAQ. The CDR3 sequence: CASSPRTGNTEAFF. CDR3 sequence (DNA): TGTGCCAGCAGCCCAAGGACAGGGAACACTGAAGCTTTCTTT.

The CDR3 spells CAWSAGGSSNQPQHF. Here the CDR3 DNA reads TGTGCCTGGAGCGCCGGGGGTTCTAGCAATCAGCCCCAGCATTTT. The genes are TRBV30 and TRBJ1-5; maybe TRBD1 (5 bases). V was shortened by 3 bases and J by 0 bases, with 12 bases between the two germline ends. The germline V gene has CDR1 GTSNPN and CDR2 SVGIG (reference sequence). This CDR3 is 15 amino acids long.